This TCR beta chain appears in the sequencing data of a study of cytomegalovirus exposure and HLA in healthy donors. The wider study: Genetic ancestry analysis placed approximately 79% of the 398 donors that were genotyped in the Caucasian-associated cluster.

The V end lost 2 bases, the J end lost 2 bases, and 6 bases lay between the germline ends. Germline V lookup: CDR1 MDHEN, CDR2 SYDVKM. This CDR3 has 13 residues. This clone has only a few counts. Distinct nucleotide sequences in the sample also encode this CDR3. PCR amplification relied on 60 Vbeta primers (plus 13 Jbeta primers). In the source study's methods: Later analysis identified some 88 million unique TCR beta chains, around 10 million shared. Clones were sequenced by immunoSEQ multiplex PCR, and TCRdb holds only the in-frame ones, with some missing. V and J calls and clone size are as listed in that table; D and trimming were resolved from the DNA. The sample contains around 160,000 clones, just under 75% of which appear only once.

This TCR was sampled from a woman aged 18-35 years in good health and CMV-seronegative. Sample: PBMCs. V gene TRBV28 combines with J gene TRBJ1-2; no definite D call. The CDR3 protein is CASSLTENYGYTF. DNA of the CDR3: TGTGCCAGCAGTTTAACGGAGAACTATGGCTACACCTTC.